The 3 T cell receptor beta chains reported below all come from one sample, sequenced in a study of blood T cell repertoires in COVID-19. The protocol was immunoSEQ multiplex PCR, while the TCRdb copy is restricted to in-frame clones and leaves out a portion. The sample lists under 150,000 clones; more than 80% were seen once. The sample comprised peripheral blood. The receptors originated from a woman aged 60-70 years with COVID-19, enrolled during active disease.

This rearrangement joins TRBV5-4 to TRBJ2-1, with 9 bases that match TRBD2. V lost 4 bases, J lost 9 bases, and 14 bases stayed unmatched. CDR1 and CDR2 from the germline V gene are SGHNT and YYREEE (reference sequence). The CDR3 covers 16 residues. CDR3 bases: TGTGCCAGCAGCCCAAGCGGGGGGAGCCTCGGCGGTGAGCAGTTCTTC. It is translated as CASSPSGGSLGGEQFF. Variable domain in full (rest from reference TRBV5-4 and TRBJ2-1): ETGVTQSPTHLIKTRGQQVTLRCSSQSGHNTVSWYQQALGQGPQFIFQYYREEENGRGNFPPRFSGLQFPNYSSELNVNALELDDSALYLCASSPSGGSLGGEQFFGPGTRLTVL.

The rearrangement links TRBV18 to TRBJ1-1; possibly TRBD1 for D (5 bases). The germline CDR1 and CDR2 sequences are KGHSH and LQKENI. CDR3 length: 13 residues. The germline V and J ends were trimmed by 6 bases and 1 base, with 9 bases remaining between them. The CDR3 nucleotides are TGTGCCAGCTCGGAAGACAGGAACACTGAAGCTTTCTTT. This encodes CASSEDRNTEAFF.

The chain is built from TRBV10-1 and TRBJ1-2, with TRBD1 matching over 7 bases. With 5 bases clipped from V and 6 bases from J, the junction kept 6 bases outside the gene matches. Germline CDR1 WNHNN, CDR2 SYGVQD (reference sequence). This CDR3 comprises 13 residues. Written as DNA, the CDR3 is TGCGCCAGCAGTCCTCGGACAGGCCATGGCTACACCTTC. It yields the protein CASSPRTGHGYTF.